Listed below are T cell receptor beta chains from one sample, sequenced in a study of CD8 T cells in Susac syndrome. Each CDR3 protein is one row after TCRdb ran MiXCR on the immunoSEQ multiplex PCR reads. The sample has 69,000 or so distinct CDR3 sequences; approximately 95% are singletons. Sequences were obtained from CD8+ T cells from PBMCs. The receptor source for this set is a human donor in good health. The CDR3 runs from the conserved cysteine through the conserved F or W. D genes are given only for firm matches. Size values are once, few and many counts, or a class for expanded clones, and some rows have none.

clone_size j_call d_call v_call cdr3_aa cdr3_nt
. TRBJ1-5 . TRBV6-6 CASTWEGYQPQHF TGTGCCAGCACCTGGGAGGGGTACCAGCCCCAGCATTTT
. TRBJ2-7 . TRBV20-1 CSATGPVDYEQYF TGCAGTGCAACAGGACCTGTCGACTACGAGCAGTACTTC
. TRBJ2-7 . TRBV5-4 CASSPPPGVEAYEQYF TGTGCCAGCAGCCCCCCTCCAGGGGTGGAGGCCTACGAGCAGTACTTC
. TRBJ2-2 TRBD1 TRBV3-1 CASRVIGGTGRVGELFF TGTGCCAGCAGGGTGATTGGGGGGACAGGACGGGTCGGGGAGCTGTTTTTT
. TRBJ1-2 . TRBV7-9 CASSLGGGNPNYGYTF TGTGCCAGCAGCTTAGGCGGGGGGAATCCTAACTATGGCTACACCTTC
. TRBJ2-5 TRBD1 TRBV4-3 CASSQGTGGLETQYF TGCGCCAGCAGCCAAGGGACAGGGGGCTTGGAGACCCAGTACTTC
. TRBJ1-2 . TRBV29-1 CSVFDLTSDSYGYTF TGCAGCGTTTTTGATCTTACCTCGGACAGCTATGGCTACACCTTC
. TRBJ2-1 TRBD2 TRBV29-1 CSVEGILAGGFSYNEQFF TGCAGCGTTGAAGGGATCCTAGCGGGGGGATTCTCCTACAATGAGCAGTTCTTC
. TRBJ1-1 TRBD1 TRBV13 CASSKGQTNTEAFF TGTGCCAGCAGCAAGGGACAGACGAACACTGAAGCTTTCTTT
. TRBJ2-2 . TRBV7-9 CASSSTGSGELFF TGTGCCAGCAGCTCTACAGGGTCCGGGGAGCTGTTTTTT
. TRBJ1-1 . TRBV4-1 CASSHSNGGSEAFF TGCGCCAGCAGCCACTCCAACGGGGGCTCTGAAGCTTTCTTT
once TRBJ2-1 . TRBV29-1 CSVEDGLSAAKDEQFF TGCAGCGTTGAAGACGGCCTCTCGGCAGCTAAAGATGAGCAGTTCTTC
. TRBJ1-1 . TRBV20-1 CSAPTGWGEAFF TGCAGTGCTCCTACAGGATGGGGTGAAGCTTTCTTT
. TRBJ1-1 . TRBV13 CASSLEGGGQTRIF TGTGCCAGCAGCTTAGAGGGAGGAGGGCAGACGCGCATCTTT
. TRBJ1-2 . TRBV29-1 CSVDDGEGDYGYTF TGCAGCGTTGACGACGGTGAGGGAGACTATGGCTACACCTTC
. TRBJ2-2 . TRBV16 CASSRSDGPPGELFF TGTGCCAGCAGCCGGTCGGACGGCCCCCCCGGGGAGCTGTTTTTT
once TRBJ2-5 TRBD2 TRBV9 CASSARGGARVETQYF TGTGCCAGCAGCGCCCGCGGGGGGGCGCGAGTTGAGACCCAGTACTTC
. TRBJ2-2 . TRBV21-1 CASSLGGSGELFF TGTGCCAGCAGCCTAGGGGGGTCCGGGGAGCTGTTTTTT
once TRBJ2-3 . TRBV7-3 CASSRLRSDTQYF TGTGCCAGCAGCCGTTTGAGGTCAGATACGCAGTATTTT
. TRBJ2-7 . TRBV3-1 CASSLTASYEQYF TGTGCCAGCAGCTTGACAGCTTCCTACGAGCAGTACTTC
once TRBJ2-5 TRBD1 TRBV7-9 CASRSGTADQETQYF TGTGCCAGCAGAAGTGGGACAGCGGACCAAGAGACCCAGTACTTC
. TRBJ2-1 TRBD1 TRBV14 CASSPPATGKQFF TGTGCCAGCAGCCCCCCGGCGACAGGGAAGCAGTTCTTC
. TRBJ2-2 TRBD2 TRBV4-1 CASSHVAGVNTGELFF TGCGCCAGCAGCCACGTAGCGGGGGTAAACACCGGGGAGCTGTTTTTT
. TRBJ1-1 . TRBV7-9 CASSETGYTEAFF TGTGCCAGCAGCGAAACAGGGTATACTGAAGCTTTCTTT
once TRBJ1-1 . TRBV5-1 CASSLGDMNTEAFF TGCGCCAGCAGCTTAGGGGACATGAACACTGAAGCTTTCTTT
. TRBJ1-4 . TRBV3-1 CASGSQGREKLFF TGTGCTTCGGGGTCCCAGGGGCGTGAAAAACTGTTTTTT
. TRBJ2-1 TRBD1 TRBV12-3/TRBV12-4 CASSLGPAGQGGVTEQFF TGTGCCAGCAGTCTAGGGCCGGCTGGACAGGGAGGTGTCACTGAGCAGTTCTTC
. TRBJ2-3 . TRBV20-1 CSGKGGGAADTQYF TGCAGTGGCAAAGGGGGGGGCGCGGCAGATACGCAGTATTTT
. TRBJ2-3 . TRBV28 CASSFRGGGDTQYF TGTGCCAGCAGTTTTCGCGGGGGCGGGGATACGCAGTATTTT
. TRBJ2-1 . TRBV29-1 CSVGVEQFF TGCAGCGTTGGGGTTGAGCAGTTCTTC
. TRBJ2-7 . TRBV7-9 CASSPQSVYSYEQYF TGTGCCAGCAGCCCCCAATCGGTCTACTCCTACGAGCAGTACTTC
. TRBJ2-1 TRBD2 TRBV29-1 CSVELAGEPYNEQFF TGCAGCGTAGAACTAGCGGGCGAACCCTACAATGAGCAGTTCTTC
. TRBJ2-5 TRBD2 TRBV9 CASSVAGGEETQYF TGTGCCAGCAGCGTGGCGGGGGGCGAGGAGACCCAGTACTTC
. TRBJ2-1 TRBD2 TRBV7-3 CASSLNGLANAEQFF TGTGCCAGCAGCTTAAATGGACTAGCTAATGCGGAGCAGTTCTTC
. TRBJ2-5 . TRBV9 CASSPGHTNQETQYF TGTGCCAGCAGCCCAGGACATACGAACCAAGAGACCCAGTACTTC
. TRBJ2-1 . TRBV12-3/TRBV12-4 CASTFTYNEQFF TGTGCCAGCACCTTTACCTACAATGAGCAGTTCTTC
. TRBJ1-1 . TRBV29-1 CSARTDTFTEAFF TGCAGCGCTCGGACAGATACTTTCACTGAAGCTTTCTTT
once TRBJ2-7 . TRBV5-6 CASSLVQGPYEQYF TGTGCCAGCAGCTTGGTGCAGGGGCCCTACGAGCAGTACTTC
. TRBJ2-3 TRBD2 TRBV13 CASSFRNSGGADTQYF TGTGCCAGCAGCTTCCGAAATAGCGGGGGGGCAGATACGCAGTATTTT